This T cell receptor beta chain was obtained from a study of naive and memory T cell subsets. Overall study results and limits: Over 95% of naive TCR sequences appeared only once, unlike memory subsets.

Both TRBC1 and TRBC2 were covered by a beta constant-region primer of two equimolar oligonucleotides. Ligation attached a single-stranded oligonucleotide with a 12-nucleotide UMI and the SP2 primer to the cDNA 3' end. Ligated cDNA was amplified by four rounds of PCR with nested alpha and beta constant-region primers and SP2. In TCRdb, the UMI-ligation and nested PCR reads were re-called with MiXCR into one record per CDR3 protein. Found here are roughly 91,000 distinct CDR3 sequences, around 12% of them singletons; the top ten hold roughly 0.9%. J gave up 6 bases and V 5 bases, and 6 bases lay outside the gene matches. The CDR3 has 14 amino acids. CDR1 is SEHNR and CDR2 is FQNEAQ in the germline V gene (reference sequence). About this clonotype: Its antigen remains unknown.

This TCR came from a human donor in good health. The V gene is TRBV7-9, the J gene TRBJ1-4; 7 bases match TRBD1. The sample consisted of central memory CD4+ T cells from blood. The CDR3, as DNA: TGTGCCAGCAGCACGGGACAGCAGTATGAAAAACTGTTTTTT. Translated, it gives CASSTGQQYEKLFF. Drawing the rest from reference TRBV7-9 and TRBJ1-4, the complete variable domain is DTGVSQNPRHKITKRGQNVTFRCDPISEHNRLYWYRQTLGQGPEFLTYFQNEAQLEKSRLLSDRFSAERPKGSFSTLEIQRTEQGDSAMYLCASSTGQQYEKLFFGSGTQLSVL.